These T cell receptor beta chains were read from a single sample in a study of identifying expanded T cells in peripheral blood. Libraries were prepared by immunoSEQ multiplex PCR; TCRdb keeps only in-frame clonotypes and omits some of them. The sample lists roughly 100,000 clones; approximately 91% were seen once. The sequencing input was blood. Receptor source: a person aged 18-70 years in good health. The CDR3 runs from the conserved cysteine through the conserved F or W. The D gene is left open where the match is weak. Part of the rows lack a size; the others show once, few, many or a class for expanded clones.

v_gene	d_gene	abundance	j_gene	CDR3aa	CDR3nt
TRBV6-1	NA	once	TRBJ2-3	CASSETQGRGTDTQYF	TGTGCCAGCAGTGAAACACAGGGTCGGGGCACAGATACGCAGTATTTT
TRBV2	TRBD1	NA	TRBJ2-5	CASTGTGYVETQYF	TGTGCCAGCACCGGGACAGGCTATGTGGAGACCCAGTACTTC
TRBV2	NA	NA	TRBJ2-1	CASSEDGEGDEQFF	TGTGCCAGCAGTGAAGATGGGGAAGGGGATGAGCAGTTCTTC
TRBV19	TRBD1	NA	TRBJ2-4	CASSHRGVAKNIQYF	TGTGCCAGTAGCCACAGGGGCGTAGCCAAAAACATTCAGTACTTC
TRBV30	NA	once	TRBJ1-1	CAWSVGHLFEAFF	TGTGCCTGGAGTGTAGGACACCTGTTTGAAGCTTTCTTT
TRBV29-1	NA	NA	TRBJ2-6	CSVGGTGANVLTF	TGCAGCGTTGGGGGGACTGGGGCCAACGTCCTGACTTTC
TRBV4-2	TRBD1	few	TRBJ1-1	CASSQDRGLEATEAFF	TGTGCCAGCAGCCAGGACAGGGGGCTCGAGGCCACTGAAGCTTTCTTT
TRBV29-1	NA	NA	TRBJ2-5	CSGYLGYQETQYF	TGCAGCGGATACCTAGGGTACCAAGAGACCCAGTACTTC
TRBV18	NA	NA	TRBJ1-6	CASSPRRSGGNSPLHF	TGTGCCAGCTCACCAAGGCGGTCGGGAGGGAATTCACCCCTCCACTTT
TRBV19	TRBD1	NA	TRBJ1-2	CASSPWDSTNYGYTF	TGTGCCAGTAGTCCGTGGGACAGCACCAACTATGGCTACACCTTC
TRBV9	NA	NA	TRBJ2-7	CASSLGENEQYF	TGTGCCAGCAGCCTTGGTGAGAACGAGCAGTACTTC
TRBV6-5	NA	NA	TRBJ1-1	CASSPKGTVEAFF	TGTGCCAGCAGCCCCAAGGGAACCGTTGAAGCTTTCTTT
TRBV5-1	NA	NA	TRBJ1-1	CASSPRGRTNTEAFF	TGCGCCAGCAGCCCTAGGGGTCGGACGAACACTGAAGCTTTCTTT
TRBV5-5	NA	NA	TRBJ2-3	CASMVAASTDTQYF	TGTGCCAGCATGGTTGCTGCTAGCACAGATACGCAGTATTTT
TRBV27	NA	once	TRBJ1-1	CASTQQGRLGKHEAFF	TGTGCCAGCACCCAACAGGGTCGCCTAGGAAAACATGAAGCTTTCTTT
TRBV6-5	NA	NA	TRBJ1-1	CASSWQRSNTEAFF	TGTGCCAGCAGTTGGCAGCGCTCGAACACTGAAGCTTTCTTT
TRBV10-2	NA	once	TRBJ1-5	CASRDGNSNQPQHF	TGCGCCAGCAGGGACGGAAATAGCAATCAGCCCCAGCATTTT
TRBV5-8	NA	NA	TRBJ2-3	CASPRGLSDTQYF	TGTGCCAGCCCGCGGGGATTATCAGATACGCAGTATTTT
TRBV2	TRBD1	NA	TRBJ1-4	CASRAGGPNEKLFF	TGTGCCAGCAGGGCAGGGGGACCTAATGAAAAACTGTTTTTT
TRBV7-9	NA	NA	TRBJ2-5	CASSFGETQYF	TGTGCCAGCAGCTTCGGAGAGACCCAGTACTTC
TRBV2	NA	NA	TRBJ1-1	CASSETRGVNTEAFF	TGTGCCAGCAGTGAAACCAGAGGAGTTAACACTGAAGCTTTCTTT
TRBV28	TRBD2	NA	TRBJ2-6	CASSFETSGSGANVLTF	TGTGCCAGCAGTTTTGAGACTAGCGGCTCTGGGGCCAACGTCCTGACTTTC
TRBV15	NA	NA	TRBJ2-5	CATSRGIGVGVTQYF	TGTGCCACCAGCAGAGGAATTGGGGTGGGGGTGACCCAGTACTTC
TRBV28	NA	NA	TRBJ2-2	CASSFLWGSVNTGELFF	TGTGCCAGCAGTTTCCTCTGGGGTAGCGTGAACACCGGGGAGCTGTTTTTT
TRBV28	TRBD2	few	TRBJ2-1	CASRGTSADNEQFF	TGTGCCAGCAGGGGGACTAGCGCCGACAATGAGCAGTTCTTC
TRBV25-1	NA	NA	TRBJ2-1	CASSEYELSSYNEQFF	TGTGCCAGCAGTGAATATGAACTTTCCTCCTACAATGAGCAGTTCTTC
TRBV6-4	NA	NA	TRBJ2-3	CASGVSSTDTQYF	TGTGCCAGCGGGGTCTCTAGCACAGATACGCAGTATTTT
TRBV28	NA	once	TRBJ2-5	CASSLSAYQETQYF	TGTGCCAGCAGTTTATCAGCCTACCAAGAGACCCAGTACTTC
TRBV9	NA	NA	TRBJ1-1	CASSVGGAAEAFF	TGTGCCAGCAGCGTAGGGGGAGCCGCTGAAGCTTTCTTT
TRBV4-1	NA	NA	TRBJ1-1	CASSQEGGEVVETEAFF	TGCGCCAGCAGCCAAGAGGGGGGTGAAGTCGTGGAGACTGAAGCTTTCTTT
TRBV5-6	NA	NA	TRBJ1-3	CASSLEGASGNTIYF	TGTGCCAGCAGCTTGGAAGGGGCCTCTGGAAACACCATATATTTT
TRBV29-1	NA	NA	TRBJ2-7	CSVGGDSETYEQYF	TGCAGCGTTGGGGGGGACAGTGAAACCTACGAGCAGTACTTC
TRBV5-1	TRBD2	once	TRBJ2-3	CASSLAGTSGRGTQYF	TGCGCCAGCAGCTTGGCCGGGACTAGCGGGAGGGGTACGCAGTATTTT
TRBV6-4	TRBD1	few	TRBJ2-3	CASSESAGGPDTQYF	TGTGCCAGCAGTGAATCGGCAGGGGGCCCAGATACGCAGTATTTT
TRBV5-4	NA	NA	TRBJ1-6	CASSLDSGTTEPLHF	TGTGCCAGCAGCTTGGACTCCGGGACGACCGAGCCCCTCCACTTT
TRBV7-9	NA	NA	TRBJ1-2	CASSFGGLYGYTF	TGTGCCAGCAGCTTCGGGGGGTTGTATGGCTACACCTTC
TRBV4-1	NA	NA	TRBJ2-2	CASSVGVLNTGELFF	TGCGCCAGCAGCGTTGGGGTTTTGAACACCGGGGAGCTGTTTTTT
TRBV21-1	NA	once	TRBJ2-1	CASSTYGTGGFNEQFF	TGTGCCAGCAGCACATACGGGACAGGGGGCTTCAATGAGCAGTTCTTC
TRBV7-2	TRBD1	NA	TRBJ1-2	CASSSDRVGYTF	TGTGCCAGCAGCTCGGACAGGGTTGGCTACACCTTC
TRBV14	NA	NA	TRBJ2-7	CASSEGYEQYF	TGTGCCAGCAGCGAGGGCTACGAGCAGTACTTC
TRBV27	NA	NA	TRBJ1-1	CASSLSGSLNTEAFF	TGTGCCAGCAGTTTATCAGGGTCGTTGAACACTGAAGCTTTCTTT
TRBV2	NA	NA	TRBJ2-7	CASSEASRYEQYF	TGTGCCAGCAGTGAAGCGTCCCGTTACGAGCAGTACTTC
TRBV30	NA	few	TRBJ1-3	CAWSVGGVGNTIYF	TGTGCCTGGAGTGTTGGAGGGGTGGGAAACACCATATATTTT